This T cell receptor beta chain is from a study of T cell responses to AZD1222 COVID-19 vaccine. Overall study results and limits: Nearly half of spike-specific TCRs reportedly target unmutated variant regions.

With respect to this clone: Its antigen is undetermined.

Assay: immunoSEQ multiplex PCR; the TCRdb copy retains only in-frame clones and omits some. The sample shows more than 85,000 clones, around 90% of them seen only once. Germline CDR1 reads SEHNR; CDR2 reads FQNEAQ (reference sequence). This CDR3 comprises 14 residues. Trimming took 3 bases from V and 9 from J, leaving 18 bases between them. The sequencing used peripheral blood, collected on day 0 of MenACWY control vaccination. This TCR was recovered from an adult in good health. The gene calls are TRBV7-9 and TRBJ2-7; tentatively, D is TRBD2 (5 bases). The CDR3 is CASSFTGLHEGQYF. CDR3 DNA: TGTGCCAGCAGCTTTACCGGCCTACACGAGGGGCAGTACTTC.